Sequencing of this T cell receptor beta chain was carried out in a study of beta chain features in type 1 diabetes. Across the study: Healthy donors and patients had similar age, gender and cell yields. Sorted cell examination encompassed under 130 million cells across all samples.

This CDR3 has 16 residues. Germline-derived CDR1 and CDR2 are SQVTM and ANQGSEA. The ends lost 3 bases at V and 0 bases at J; junction bases unmatched: 6. The sequenced template was cDNA made from the entire isolated RNA. The assay was immunoSEQ multiplex PCR, and TCRdb's table has in-frame clones only and misses some. This table has 200,000 to 250,000 clones, 27% appearing once. Sorting produced populations that all topped 95% purity. This clone has only a few counts. The J gene is TRBJ1-2, the V gene TRBV29-1; 11 nucleotides line up with TRBD1. The receptor was derived from a man aged 25 to 40 in good health. Specimen: central memory CD4+ T cells from blood. The CDR3 region has the DNA TGCAGCGTTGACAAGGACAGGGGGCAAACTAACTATGGCTACACCTTC. Protein: CSVDKDRGQTNYGYTF.